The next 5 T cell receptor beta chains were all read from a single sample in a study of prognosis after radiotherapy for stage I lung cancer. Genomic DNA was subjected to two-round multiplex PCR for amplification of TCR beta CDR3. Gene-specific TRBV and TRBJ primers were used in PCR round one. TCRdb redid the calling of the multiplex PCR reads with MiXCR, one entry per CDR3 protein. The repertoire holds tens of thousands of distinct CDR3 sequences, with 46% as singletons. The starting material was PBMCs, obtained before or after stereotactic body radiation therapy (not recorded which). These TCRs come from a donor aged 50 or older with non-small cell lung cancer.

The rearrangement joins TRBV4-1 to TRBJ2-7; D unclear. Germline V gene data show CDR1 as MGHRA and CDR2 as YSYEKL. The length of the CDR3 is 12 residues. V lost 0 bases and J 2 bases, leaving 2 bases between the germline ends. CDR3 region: CASSQDAYEQYF. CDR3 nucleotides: TGCGCCAGCAGCCAAGACGCCTACGAGCAGTACTTC.

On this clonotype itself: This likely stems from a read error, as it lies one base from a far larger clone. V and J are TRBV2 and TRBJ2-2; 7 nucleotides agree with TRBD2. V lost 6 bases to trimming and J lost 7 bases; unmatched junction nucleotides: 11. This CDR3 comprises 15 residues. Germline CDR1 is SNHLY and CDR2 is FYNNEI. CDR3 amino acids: CASSATSLANGELFF. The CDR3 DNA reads TGTGCCAGCAGCGCTACGTCACTAGCGAACGGGGAGCTGTTTTTT.

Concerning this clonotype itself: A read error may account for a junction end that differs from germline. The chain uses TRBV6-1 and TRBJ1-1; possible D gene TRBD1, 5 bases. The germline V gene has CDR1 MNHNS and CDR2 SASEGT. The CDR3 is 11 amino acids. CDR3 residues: CASSLGPEALF. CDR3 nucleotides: TGTGCCAGCAGCCTGGGGCCTGAAGCTTTATTT.

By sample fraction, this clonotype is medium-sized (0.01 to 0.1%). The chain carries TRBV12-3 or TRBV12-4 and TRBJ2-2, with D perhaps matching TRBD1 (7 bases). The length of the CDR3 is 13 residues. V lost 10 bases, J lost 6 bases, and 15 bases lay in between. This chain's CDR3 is CATWTGGSGELFF. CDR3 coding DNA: TGTGCCACCTGGACAGGAGGGTCCGGGGAGCTGTTTTTT.

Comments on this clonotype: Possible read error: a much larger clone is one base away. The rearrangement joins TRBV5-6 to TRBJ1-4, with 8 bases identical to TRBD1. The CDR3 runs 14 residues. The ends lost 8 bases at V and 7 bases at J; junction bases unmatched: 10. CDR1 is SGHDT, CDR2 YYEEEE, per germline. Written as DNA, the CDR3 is TGTGCCAGGAGCACCGGACAGGGAAGTGAAAAACTGTTTTTT. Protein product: CARSTGQGSEKLFF.